The 24 T cell receptor beta chains in this list originate from one sample, sequenced in a study of cytomegalovirus exposure and HLA in healthy donors. Vbeta (60) and Jbeta (13) primers were used in the PCR. Measured with immunoSEQ multiplex PCR; TCRdb has only the in-frame clones, and not every one. This sample has approximately 120,000 clones, with 8% to 11% found just once. The specimen was PBMCs. The receptors here all came from a woman between 18 and 29 years old in good health and CMV-seropositive.

The chain combines TRBV5-1 with TRBJ1-1; 9 bases are a match to TRBD1. The CDR3 totals 14 residues. V lost 4 bases, J lost 4 bases, and 5 bases stayed unmatched. CDR1 SGHRS and CDR2 YFSETQ come from the germline V gene. CDR3 sequence reads: CASSQSTGGTEAFF. The CDR3 DNA is TGCGCCAGCAGCCAGTCGACAGGGGGCACTGAAGCTTTCTTT.

The rearrangement uses TRBV7-9 and TRBJ2-5; tentatively, D is TRBD2 (5 bases). Germline values: CDR1 SEHNR, CDR2 FQNEAQ (reference sequence). V was pared by 2 bases and J by 6 bases, with 25 bases between. The CDR3 totals 18 residues. CDR3 coding DNA: TGTGCCAGCAGCTTACCGATGACATTGGACTGGGGATGGCAGACCCAGTACTTC. Protein product: CASSLPMTLDWGWQTQYF.

This clone appeared a few times. The chain has TRBV28 and TRBJ1-5; the D gene is possibly TRBD1 (6 bases). Between the trimmed V and J ends, which lost 5 bases and 5 bases, there was a span of 19 bases. Germline values: CDR1 MDHEN, CDR2 SYDVKM. The CDR3 is made up of 16 amino acids. The CDR3 DNA is TGTGCCAGCAGTCAAGGGGGGGGCGGCGGGCATCAGCCCCAGCATTTT. It encodes CASSQGGGGGHQPQHF.

The J gene is TRBJ2-1, the V gene TRBV5-8; TRBD2 matches 8 bases. CDR1 and CDR2 (germline): SGHTS, YDEGEE. V shed 2 bases, J shed 4 bases, and the junction held 14 bases outside the gene matches. The CDR3 totals 18 residues. The CDR3: CASSFGLAGDKLYNEQFF. For the CDR3, the DNA is TGTGCCAGCAGCTTTGGCCTAGCGGGCGATAAGTTATACAATGAGCAGTTCTTC.

This clone was recorded a few times. The chain is built from TRBV19 and TRBJ1-5; 9 nucleotides agree with TRBD1. Germline V gives CDR1 LNHDA, CDR2 SQIVND (reference sequence). Losses at the gene ends were 4 bases for V and 4 bases for J; bases not matched to a gene: 8. CDR3 length: 16 residues. As DNA, the CDR3 is TGTGCCAGTAGTACCACCGGGACAGGGACGAATCAGCCCCAGCATTTT. Translated, it gives CASSTTGTGTNQPQHF.

This clone came up a few times. The V gene is TRBV30, the J gene TRBJ2-1; 7 bases are a match to TRBD2. This CDR3 has 13 amino acids. Germline V gene sequence: CDR1 GTSNPN, CDR2 SVGIG (reference sequence). V dropped 5 bases and J dropped 6; count of bases not matched to a gene: 7. CDR3 nucleotides: TGTGCCTGGGTAGGCGGGAGCATCAATGAGCAGTTCTTC. Protein product: CAWVGGSINEQFF.

V gene TRBV18 combines with J gene TRBJ2-1; 8 bases line up with TRBD2. CDR1 and CDR2 from the germline V gene are KGHSH and LQKENI. The CDR3 is made up of 14 amino acids. Trimming at V came to 3 bases and at J to 8 bases, leaving 6 bases not matched to a gene. The CDR3 region is CASSPGLAVDEQFF. The CDR3 coding sequence is TGTGCCAGCTCACCCGGACTAGCAGTCGATGAGCAGTTCTTC.

This chain joins TRBV28 and TRBJ1-1; D may be TRBD1 (5 bases). The V and J ends lost 3 bases and 8 bases respectively, with 7 bases between them. The CDR3 sequence is 11 residues long. The germline V gene encodes CDR1 MDHEN and CDR2 SYDVKM. The CDR3 DNA reads as TGTGCCAGCAGTTTGGGGGGGGAAGCTTTCTTT. This gives the protein CASSLGGEAFF.

Only a few counts were recorded for this clone. The chain has TRBV6-1 and TRBJ1-4; D is undetermined. The CDR3 contains 13 residues. V lost 8 bases and J lost 3, with 10 bases in between. Germline CDR1 and CDR2: MNHNS and SASEGT. Here the CDR3 reads CASEGSSNEKLFF. CDR3 DNA sequence: TGTGCCAGCGAGGGCAGCTCTAATGAAAAACTGTTTTTT.

The sample holds a few counts of this clone. In nucleotides, the CDR3 is TGTGCCAGCACGTGGACAGGGGGAAACGTAGGGTACTTC. It codes for CASTWTGGNVGYF. V is TRBV11-2 and J is TRBJ2-7; 10 bases align to TRBD1. J gave up 12 bases and V 7 bases, and 12 bases lay outside the gene matches. Germline values: CDR1 SGHAT, CDR2 FQNNGV. This CDR3 spans 13 amino acids.

This clone has a handful of counts. V is TRBV29-1 and J is TRBJ1-1, with 9 bases that match TRBD1. V lost 4 bases, J lost 7 bases, and 4 bases stayed unmatched. The CDR3 has 12 amino acids. Germline CDR1 and CDR2: SQVTM and ANQGSEA. The CDR3 loop is CSVATGGGEAFF. CDR3 nucleotide sequence: TGCAGCGTTGCAACAGGGGGCGGTGAAGCTTTCTTT.

A few counts support this clone. The same CDR3 can be traced to other DNA sequences in this sample. The CDR3 protein is CASSPPGLADEQYF. As DNA, the CDR3 is TGTGCCAGCTCACCTCCGGGACTAGCGGACGAGCAGTACTTC. The J gene is TRBJ2-7, the V gene TRBV18; 11 bases map to TRBD2. V trimming: 3 bases; J trimming: 5 bases; junction bases outside the gene matches: 3. The CDR3 length is 14 residues. The germline CDR1 and CDR2 sequences are KGHSH and LQKENI.

The chain uses TRBV5-1 and TRBJ1-2, with D possibly TRBD1 on 5 matching bases. V was pared by 5 bases and J by 4 bases, with 15 bases between. CDR3 length: 14 amino acids. Germline CDR1 is SGHRS and CDR2 is YFSETQ. CDR3 protein: CASRIDSSLYGYTF. Here the CDR3 DNA reads TGCGCCAGCAGAATCGACAGCTCACTCTATGGCTACACCTTC.

The V and J genes are TRBV30 and TRBJ1-1; weak D call: TRBD1 (6 bases). Germline CDR1 reads GTSNPN; CDR2 reads SVGIG (reference sequence). Trimming stripped 7 bases from V and 4 bases from J, with 16 bases between. The CDR3 has 13 residues. CDR3 sequence (DNA): TGTGCCTCTAACAGGGAACCTTTCACTGAAGCTTTCTTT. It translates to CASNREPFTEAFF.

The chain combines TRBV10-1 with TRBJ2-5, with 10 bases lining up with TRBD2. The end of the DNA aligns better with TRBJ2-7, so the J call may be wrong. The CDR3 has 15 residues. The germline V gene has CDR1 WNHNN and CDR2 SYGVQD (reference sequence). The CDR3 spells CASSGGLADSYEQYF. Written as DNA, the CDR3 is TGCGCCAGCAGTGGAGGACTAGCGGACTCCTACGAGCAGTACTTC.

In its sample, this clone was seen a few times. The same CDR3 also results from other DNA sequences found in this sample. The chain is built from TRBV6-1 and TRBJ2-5; 8 bases fit TRBD2. The J segment lost 4 bases and the V segment lost 4 bases, leaving 2 bases of the junction unmatched. Germline V gene data show CDR1 as MNHNS and CDR2 as SASEGT. The CDR3 length is 13 residues. This CDR3 is CASSAGGAETQYF. CDR3 nucleotide sequence: TGTGCCAGCAGTGCCGGGGGGGCAGAGACCCAGTACTTC.

This clone was picked up a small number of times. The chain employs TRBV6-5 and TRBJ1-2; 8 positions match TRBD1. CDR3 length equals 15 residues. The junction had 13 bases not matched to a gene; V was cut back by 6 bases and J by 7 bases. Germline CDR1 MNHEY, CDR2 SVGAGI. DNA of the CDR3: TGTGCCAGCAGCATAACAGGGGGACAAAGGGGTGGCTACACCTTC. It encodes CASSITGGQRGGYTF.

This chain links TRBV9 with TRBJ2-6, with TRBD1 matching over 7 bases. This CDR3 comprises 16 residues. Germline V gives CDR1 SGDLS, CDR2 YYNGEE. J gave up 0 bases and V 3 bases, and 3 bases lay outside the gene matches. CDR3 in amino acids: CASSGWTGSGANVLTF. CDR3 DNA: TGTGCCAGCAGCGGCTGGACAGGCTCTGGGGCCAACGTCCTGACTTTC.

CDR3 coding DNA: TGCGCCAGCTCTAACGCGGGAGTGGGGGAGACCCAGTACTTC. Amino acid sequence: CASSNAGVGETQYF. The V and J genes are TRBV5-1 and TRBJ2-5, with 7 bases that match TRBD2. The trim removed 7 bases at V and 5 bases at J, leaving 11 bases unmatched. This CDR3 contains 14 residues. Germline-derived CDR1 and CDR2 are SGHRS and YFSETQ.

This sequence joins TRBV12-5 and TRBJ2-2; maybe TRBD2 (6 bases). CDR1 is LGHNT and CDR2 is FRNRAP in the germline V gene. The V end lost 0 bases, the J end lost 0 bases, and 11 bases lay between the germline ends. The CDR3 length is 17 residues. This CDR3 is CASGLVLRDANTGELFF. The CDR3, as DNA: TGTGCTAGTGGTTTGGTACTGCGGGACGCGAACACCGGGGAGCTGTTTTTT.

V is TRBV9 and J is TRBJ2-3; 14 nucleotides align to TRBD2. The J segment lost 6 bases and the V segment lost 0 bases, leaving 6 bases of the junction unmatched. This CDR3 has 17 amino acids. Germline V gene lookup returns CDR1 SGDLS and CDR2 YYNGEE. The CDR3: CASSVGGGLAGVDTQYF. In DNA, the CDR3 is TGTGCCAGCAGCGTAGGGGGGGGACTAGCGGGAGTTGATACGCAGTATTTT.

The gene calls are TRBV30 and TRBJ1-1; D is uncertain. Trimming removed 0 bases from V and 6 bases from J, with 11 bases in between. The length of the CDR3 is 13 residues. CDR1 and CDR2 from the germline V gene are GTSNPN and SVGIG (reference sequence). In nucleotides, the CDR3 is TGTGCCTGGAGTGTACTTATAGCCTCTGAAGCTTTCTTT. Translated, it gives CAWSVLIASEAFF.

This chain joins TRBV2 and TRBJ1-2; D may be TRBD1 (5 bases). The CDR3 runs 17 residues. V was pared by 1 base and J by 4 bases, with 19 bases between. Germline assignment: CDR1 SNHLY and CDR2 FYNNEI. The CDR3 sequence is CASSEGAGLSIGYGYTF. The CDR3 bases are TGTGCCAGCAGTGAAGGGGCGGGGCTGTCCATAGGCTATGGCTACACCTTC.

This clone has more than one count but fewer than ten. The chain combines TRBV15 with TRBJ1-1; D gene ambiguous. The CDR3 runs to 13 residues. The ends were cut back, 1 base at V and 1 base at J, with 4 bases in the middle. Germline V gives CDR1 LNHNV, CDR2 YYDKDF (reference sequence). The CDR3 nucleotides read TGTGCCACCAGCAGAGCCAAGAACACTGAAGCTTTCTTT. Protein sequence: CATSRAKNTEAFF.